A single sample is the source of the 28 T cell receptor beta chains below, sequenced in a study of blood T cells in healthy people across ages. Primed by a sample-barcoded 5' primer and a J-beta primer mix, a second PCR proceeded for about 6 to 11 cycles. Using its own MiXCR run on the 5' RACE reads, TCRdb lists one record per CDR3 protein. Of more than 500,000 distinct CDR3 sequences in the sample, roughly a quarter were seen once. The specimen was blood. The source is a woman between 70 and 85 years old in good health.

The table lists this clonotype with a few counts. The chain uses TRBV6-5 and TRBJ1-2, with D unresolved. The V and J ends lost 2 bases and 7 bases respectively, with 14 bases between them. This CDR3 comprises 14 residues. Germline V CDR1 and CDR2: MNHEY, SVGAGI. The CDR3 sequence: CASSYAPALGGYTF. The CDR3 DNA reads as TGTGCCAGCAGTTACGCCCCCGCGCTGGGTGGCTACACCTTC.

The chain joins TRBV5-1 to TRBJ2-7; D is perhaps TRBD1 (5 bases). CDR1 is SGHRS and CDR2 is YFSETQ in the germline V gene. This CDR3 region has 13 residues. V lost 3 bases and J lost 6, with 13 bases in between. This CDR3 reads CASSSKGPAEQYF. CDR3 nucleotide sequence: TGCGCCAGCAGCTCAAAGGGGCCGGCCGAGCAGTACTTC.

The rearrangement joins TRBV6-5 to TRBJ1-2, with D possibly being TRBD1 (5 bases). The germline V gene has CDR1 MNHEY and CDR2 SVGAGI. Trimming took 0 bases from V and 5 from J, leaving 7 bases between them. The CDR3 runs 13 residues. The CDR3 is CASSYSQGYGYTF. The CDR3 DNA sequence: TGTGCCAGCAGTTACTCGCAGGGATATGGCTACACCTTC.

The chain uses TRBV7-2 and TRBJ2-4; a possible D gene is TRBD2 (6 bases). Deletions cut 5 bases from V and 0 bases from J, with 17 bases between. Germline-derived CDR1 and CDR2 are SGHTA and FQGNSA. This CDR3 comprises 17 residues. In DNA form, the CDR3 reads TGTGCCAGCAGCCCTAGGGCGGGACTTCCAGCCAAAAACATTCAGTACTTC. It codes for CASSPRAGLPAKNIQYF.

The chain links TRBV20-1 to TRBJ2-2; unclear D gene. This CDR3 region has 15 residues. Germline V CDR1 and CDR2: DFQATT, SNEGSKA (reference sequence). Trimming pared 5 bases from V and 1 base from J, leaving 14 bases between. The CDR3 DNA reads TGCAGTGCTCGTGATCGCGTTAAGAACACCGGGGAGCTGTTTTTT. Its protein is CSARDRVKNTGELFF.

This clonotype was observed a handful of times. The chain links TRBV5-1 to TRBJ2-5; the match to TRBD1 covers 11 bases. The DNA end is more similar to TRBJ2-7, so the J call may be wrong. The CDR3 is made up of 15 amino acids. Per germline, CDR1 SGHRS and CDR2 YFSETQ. The CDR3 sequence: CASSLGQGVAYEQYF. CDR3 DNA sequence: TGCGCCAGCAGCCTGGGACAGGGGGTGGCCTACGAGCAGTACTTC.

This clonotype was recorded a few times. The V call is TRBV28, the J call TRBJ1-1; perhaps TRBD1 as D (6 bases). With 7 bases removed from V and 1 base from J, the gap between germline ends came to 10 bases. The CDR3 loop spans 13 amino acids. Germline V CDR1 and CDR2: MDHEN, SYDVKM. CDR3: CASTGQTNTEAFF. The CDR3 bases are TGTGCCAGCACAGGACAGACGAACACTGAAGCTTTCTTT.

This clonotype has just a few counts. CDR3 region: CASSHGRVRSYNEQFF. The CDR3 DNA follows: TGTGCCAGCAGTCACGGCAGGGTGAGGTCCTACAATGAGCAGTTCTTC. The chain joins TRBV3-1 to TRBJ2-1, with D maybe TRBD1 (5 bases). CDR1 LGHDT and CDR2 YNNKEL come from the germline V gene (reference sequence). V gave up 6 bases and J gave up 1 base, with 16 bases separating them. The CDR3 loop spans 16 amino acids.

The gene calls are TRBV4-3 and TRBJ2-7; D unresolved. Germline assignment: CDR1 LGHNA and CDR2 YSLEER. This CDR3 is built from 14 residues. V lost 0 bases and J 0 bases, leaving 6 bases between the germline ends. This chain's CDR3 is CASSQERASYEQYF. The CDR3 region has the DNA TGCGCCAGCAGCCAAGAAAGGGCCTCCTACGAGCAGTACTTC.

The chain uses TRBV4-1 and TRBJ1-5, with a tentative D call TRBD1 (6 bases). The CDR3 runs to 13 residues. Trimming left V 2 bases short and J 7 bases short, with 9 bases between. Germline lookup yields CDR1 MGHRA and CDR2 YSYEKL. The CDR3 sequence: CASSQQGRQPQHF. The CDR3 DNA reads TGCGCCAGCAGCCAACAGGGGAGACAGCCCCAGCATTTT.

This clonotype was counted only a few times. The V call is TRBV20-1, the J call TRBJ2-5; TRBD2 is a possible D gene (5 bases). The J call is in doubt because the DNA end fits TRBJ2-1 better. Germline CDR1 and CDR2: DFQATT and SNEGSKA (reference sequence). CDR3 size: 15 residues. Written as DNA, the CDR3 is TGCAGTGCTAGAGATCACAAGCGGCCCAACAATGAGCAGTTCTTC. Its protein product is CSARDHKRPNNEQFF.

Only a few counts were recorded for this clonotype. The J gene is TRBJ1-4, the V gene TRBV10-3; D not resolved. This CDR3 region has 12 residues. V was trimmed by 0 bases and J by 8 bases, leaving 4 bases between them. CDR1 and CDR2 from the germline V gene are ENHRY and SYGVKD. The DNA of the CDR3 is TGTGCCATCAGTGAGTCTCGAGAAAAACTGTTTTTT. Residues: CAISESREKLFF.

This chain joins TRBV20-1 and TRBJ2-7; no reliable D call. Germline V gene sequence: CDR1 DFQATT, CDR2 SNEGSKA (reference sequence). This CDR3 is 11 amino acids long. V lost 6 bases, J lost 6 bases, and 12 bases lay in between. In nucleotides, the CDR3 is TGCAGTGCAGAAGTACCAGGCGAGCAGTACTTC. The encoded protein is CSAEVPGEQYF.

This clonotype was seen only a few times. The V and J genes are TRBV20-1 and TRBJ2-7; D may be TRBD2 (6 bases). Germline CDR1 reads DFQATT; CDR2 reads SNEGSKA (reference sequence). Between the trimmed V and J ends, which lost 3 bases and 0 bases, there was a span of 12 bases. There are 14 residues in the CDR3. The CDR3: CSASLGLSSYEQYF. The CDR3 nucleotides read TGCAGTGCTAGTCTGGGACTGAGCTCCTACGAGCAGTACTTC.

This clonotype was counted between two and nine times. This chain links TRBV12-3 or TRBV12-4 with TRBJ1-2; D gene ambiguous. The ends were cut back, 5 bases at V and 8 bases at J, with 15 bases in the middle. This CDR3 contains 13 residues. CDR3 sequence reads: CASSLGSFQGYTF. CDR3 bases: TGTGCCAGCAGTCTCGGGTCTTTCCAAGGCTACACCTTC.

In this sample, this clonotype turned up a few times. The chain joins TRBV9 to TRBJ2-5, with D tentatively TRBD1 (5 bases). Germline assignment: CDR1 SGDLS and CDR2 YYNGEE. V was cut by 3 bases and J by 0 bases, with 9 bases left in between. The CDR3 runs 14 residues. The CDR3 loop reads CASSGTPNQETQYF. CDR3 DNA: TGTGCCAGCAGCGGGACACCTAACCAAGAGACCCAGTACTTC.

This clonotype was counted a few times. This rearrangement joins TRBV5-5 to TRBJ2-1, with D perhaps matching TRBD1 or TRBD2 (6 bases each). CDR3 length: 13 amino acids. V was pared by 2 bases and J by 9 bases, with 12 bases between. Germline V gene lookup returns CDR1 SGHKS and CDR2 YYEKEE (reference sequence). CDR3 protein: CASSLWGASEQFF. The CDR3 nucleotides read TGTGCCAGCAGCTTATGGGGGGCAAGTGAGCAGTTCTTC. The whole variable domain, remainder taken from reference TRBV5-5 and TRBJ2-1, is DAGVTQSPTHLIKTRGQQVTLRCSPISGHKSVSWYQQVLGQGPQFIFQYYEKEERGRGNFPDRFSARQFPNYSSELNVNALLLGDSALYLCASSLWGASEQFFGPGTRLTVL.

This clonotype appeared a few times. The V gene is TRBV20-1, the J gene TRBJ2-7; the D call may be TRBD1 or TRBD2 (5 bases each). The germline V gene has CDR1 DFQATT and CDR2 SNEGSKA (reference sequence). V was shortened by 5 bases and J by 4 bases, with 21 bases between the two germline ends. The CDR3 contains 15 residues. The CDR3 DNA is TGCAGTGCTCGGACTCGCCCGGGACCTGGATACGAGCAGTACTTC. Residues: CSARTRPGPGYEQYF.

In regard to this clonotype: The junction differs from germline at one of its ends, possibly a read error. This chain connects TRBV20-1 to TRBJ2-3, with TRBD2 matching 8 bases. Germline V gene sequence: CDR1 DFQATT, CDR2 SNEGSKA (reference sequence). There are 13 residues in the CDR3. For the CDR3, the DNA is TGCTGTGCTATCCGGGGGGGCCCCGATACGCAGTATTTT. This gives the protein CCAIRGGPDTQYF.

The chain is built from TRBV10-3 and TRBJ1-4, with 9 bases aligning to TRBD1. This CDR3 comprises 14 residues. Germline CDR1 is ENHRY and CDR2 is SYGVKD. With V trimmed by 4 bases and J by 3 bases, 0 bases remained unmatched. The CDR3 is CAISGQGANEKLFF. The CDR3 DNA follows: TGTGCCATCAGTGGACAGGGGGCTAATGAAAAACTGTTTTTT.

This clonotype has more than one count but fewer than ten. V usage is TRBV20-1 and J usage is TRBJ1-4; a possible D gene is TRBD1 (6 bases). Trimming took 6 bases from V and 10 from J, leaving 21 bases between them. There are 14 residues in the CDR3. Germline values: CDR1 DFQATT, CDR2 SNEGSKA (reference sequence). CDR3 DNA: TGCAGTGCGCGGCGGACAGATTTAAGCCTAAAACTGTTTTTT. It specifies CSARRTDLSLKLFF.

The rearrangement joins TRBV2 to TRBJ2-4; 7 bases agree with TRBD1. CDR3 size: 16 residues. From germline, CDR1 is SNHLY and CDR2 FYNNEI. V lost 6 bases to trimming and J lost 0 bases; unmatched junction nucleotides: 8. CDR3 DNA: TGTGCCAGCAGGGACAGGACGGAGATAGCCAAAAACATTCAGTACTTC. This gives the protein CASRDRTEIAKNIQYF.

The CDR3 sequence: CASSDAQGLKTQYF. CDR3 DNA: TGTGCCAGTAGTGACGCACAGGGGTTAAAGACCCAGTACTTC. The chain uses TRBV19 and TRBJ2-5; 7 nucleotides line up with TRBD1. Germline trimming cut 5 bases from V and 6 bases from J; bases unmatched to any gene: 9. The CDR3 length is 14 residues. The V gene's germline CDR1 is LNHDA and CDR2 SQIVND (reference sequence).

The chain carries TRBV27 and TRBJ1-4; 8 positions agree with TRBD1. The CDR3 length is 16 residues. V lost 6 bases to trimming and J lost 8 bases; unmatched junction nucleotides: 14. CDR1 MNHEY and CDR2 SMNVEV come from the germline V gene (reference sequence). CDR3: CASRTIVGQGREKLFF. The CDR3 coding sequence is TGTGCCAGCAGGACGATTGTAGGACAGGGCCGGGAAAAACTGTTTTTT.

In its sample, this clonotype was seen many times. This sequence joins TRBV12-3 or TRBV12-4 and TRBJ1-1, with 10 bases aligning to TRBD1. J gave up 5 bases and V 4 bases, and 1 base lay outside the gene matches. This CDR3 contains 13 residues. This CDR3 reads CASSWDRGTEAFF. The CDR3 DNA is TGTGCCAGCAGTTGGGACAGGGGAACTGAAGCTTTCTTT.

The chain has TRBV7-2 and TRBJ2-4; D might be TRBD1 or TRBD2, each matching 5 bases. V lost 3 bases and J 3 bases, leaving 18 bases between the germline ends. The CDR3 length is 17 residues. The V gene's germline CDR1 is SGHTA and CDR2 FQGNSA. The CDR3 protein is CASSLPLGDMDKNIQYF. The CDR3 DNA sequence: TGTGCCAGCAGCTTGCCACTGGGGGATATGGACAAAAACATTCAGTACTTC.

V usage is TRBV20-1 and J usage is TRBJ2-7; TRBD1 might be the D (6 bases). The CDR3 spans 15 residues. The germline V and J ends were trimmed by 3 bases and 2 bases, with 17 bases remaining between them. CDR1 is DFQATT, CDR2 SNEGSKA, per germline (reference sequence). CDR3 sequence reads: CSARQSRDITYEQYF. In nucleotides, the CDR3 is TGCAGTGCTAGGCAGAGCCGGGACATCACCTACGAGCAGTACTTC.

The chain is built from TRBV9 and TRBJ2-6, with D uncertain. From germline, CDR1 is SGDLS and CDR2 YYNGEE. The CDR3 loop spans 16 amino acids. Trimming took off 4 bases at V and 0 bases at J, with 11 bases between the two ends. The CDR3 region has the DNA TGTGCCAGCAGCCTCATCGCTTACTCTGGGGCCAACGTCCTGACTTTC. The encoded protein is CASSLIAYSGANVLTF.